The rows below give T cell receptor beta chains drawn from one sample of a study of cytomegalovirus exposure and HLA in healthy donors. Assay: immunoSEQ multiplex PCR; the TCRdb copy retains only in-frame clones and omits some. The table shows more than 95,000 clones, with roughly 77% occurring only once. Material for sequencing was PBMCs. These receptor sequences come from a man younger than 30 in good health and CMV-seronegative. Each CDR3 is given with its conserved first and last residue. Some rows mark clone size as missing; the rest say once, few, many or name a class of expanded clone.

abundance | v_gene | CDR3aa
NA | TRBV10-1 | CASSESGREQGSEKLFF
NA | TRBV2 | CASSEAGSYSPGYTF
NA | TRBV19 | CASSEGRSYEQYF
NA | TRBV5-6 | CASLGPQGYQETQYF
NA | TRBV5-4 | CASSPRSGSQETQYF
NA | TRBV6-5 | CASSYFRGGGGYTF
NA | TRBV18 | CASSPRGYGYTF
once | TRBV13 | CASSSRLAGGRNEQFF
NA | TRBV19 | CASSIMPSPNIQYF
NA | TRBV6-5 | CASRPGTGNNGYTF
few | TRBV29-1 | CSVNRGMNTEAFF
NA | TRBV7-9 | CASSLGTGGSGYTF
NA | TRBV27 | CASRPLRTGYNSPLHF
few | TRBV9 | CASSPTSGGYNEQFF
NA | TRBV15 | CATSREQGGSQPQHF
NA | TRBV7-2 | CASSKDSNYGYTF
NA | TRBV12-5 | CASGLLAGGTDTQYF
NA | TRBV4-1 | CASSLGLAGGDEQFF
NA | TRBV19 | CASSIAGVFQPQHF
NA | TRBV5-4 | CASSPGTSEKLFF
few | TRBV27 | CASSPRDYIYEQYF
NA | TRBV7-8 | CASSLGGLYNEQFF
NA | TRBV10-2 | CASIPPGGPTDTQYF
NA | TRBV6-5 | CASSFGGYNEQFF
NA | TRBV19 | CASSTRDRDGETQYF
NA | TRBV11-2 | CANLGLDTGELFF
NA | TRBV29-1 | CSVPTWDRGGYGYTF
NA | TRBV7-8 | CASSLTPSMAGGYGYTF
few | TRBV6-5 | CASSYSGGGSYNEQFF